This T cell receptor (beta chain) appears in the sequencing data of a study of tumor and adjacent non-tumor tissue in lung cancer. The CDR3 has 17 residues. V shed 4 bases and J 0 bases; nucleotides not matched to a gene: 6. Germline V gene sequence: CDR1 SGHDN, CDR2 FVKESK. In its sample, this clonotype was seen a few times. The CDR3 carries no conserved terminal phenylalanine or tryptophan, so it likely arises from a read error. The template was RNA from unsorted bulk tissue. More than 3 cm separated this lung sample from the edge of the tumor. Three rounds of nested PCR, following a modified ARM-PCR protocol, produced the TCRbeta library. MiXCR, run by TCRdb on the multiplex PCR reads, gives a single entry per CDR3 protein. This table has some 100,000 distinct CDR3 sequences, about 64% appearing once.

The source is a man aged 55-75 years with non-small cell lung cancer. The V gene is TRBV14, the J gene TRBJ2-1; 10 nucleotides align to TRBD1. Sequencing input: distant non-tumor lung tissue. The CDR3 sequence is CASSRQGALLSYNEQFL. The CDR3 DNA reads as TGTGCCAGCAGCCGACAGGGGGCCCTCCTCTCCTACAATGAGCAGTTCCTC.